Reported below is one T cell receptor beta chain. This clonotype was detected a few times. Its specific antigen is unknown. No qualities accompany the bases; no much larger clone lies one base away. This entry comes from a study of T cells after yellow fever vaccination (dated by TCRdb to the late 2010s). Turning to the overall study: The SMART-Seq v4 Ultra Low Input RNA kit was used to prepare libraries from fractions with low cell numbers. To follow T-cell clones before and after both primary and booster YFV17D yellow fever vaccination, bulk TCR alpha and beta repertoires underwent longitudinal sequencing. Two healthy male donors, one aged 18 to 29 and one aged 30 to 40 years, made up the cohort. Blood was drawn at multiple timepoints before and after primary and secondary immunization, with bulk PBMC replicates and cell subsets isolated. General conclusions and limits of the study: FACS-sorted repertoires could contain abundant contaminating clonotypes from the bulk population, so computational filtering was required. Compared with the primary T-cell response, the secondary T-cell response was faster but weaker, reaching its peak on day 5 rather than on day 15. Most clones expanded after primary vaccination were re-detected after the booster (96% of CD4 and around 88% of CD8), suggesting broad memory maintenance. The study included only two donors, which limits how far the findings can be generalized. A small share of clonotypes was detected in both CD4 and CD8 compartments, with the overlap likely arising from convergent recombination.

This sample's treatment or condition label indicates: live attenuated yellow fever vaccine strain. At every blood-draw timepoint, two biological replicates of bulk PBMCs were collected. A standard Ficoll-Paque protocol was used to isolate PBMCs from peripheral blood. TriZol was used to extract RNA from bulk PBMCs, CD4 and CD8 fractions, and dextramer-positive and dextramer-negative fractions. Sequenced on an Illumina NovaSeq 6000. TCR cDNA was synthesized by 5'RACE template switching, through which a universal primer site and unique molecular identifiers were introduced. Priming of cDNA synthesis was performed from both the TCR alpha and TCR beta constant segments. Library amplification used two PCR steps, and the second PCR step added sample barcodes and sequencing adapters. Sequencing of libraries was done on Illumina HiSeq 2500 (2x100 bp) or NovaSeq (2x150 bp). In the original analysis: Demultiplexing of reads and collapsing into UMI consensus sequences were performed with MIGEC, and V(D)J alignment was carried out with MiXCR. Vaccine-responding clonotypes were identified with edgeR using replicate PBMC samples, with FDR below 0.01 and a log2 fold change above 5 up to day 15 being required. CD4 or CD8 identity was assigned to each bulk clonotype according to whether the clonotype was present at higher abundance in the sequenced CD4 repertoire or the sequenced CD8 repertoire. TCRdb's own reprocessing of the public reads used fastp at Q25 and MiXCR and kept productive beta chains. All rows with the same CDR3 protein become a single entry with the most common DNA and genes. The V and J calls and clone size come from TCRdb's table, not from the authors' own analysis. The sample yields 300,000 to 350,000 distinct CDR3 sequences; 3% to 4.5% were counted once. Roughly 26% of the sample is held by the ten biggest clonotypes.

Trimming at the junction amounts to 5 bases on V and 4 bases on J, and the germline ends lie 12 bases apart. Taken from the germline V gene, the CDR1 and CDR2 loops are SGHVS and FQNEAQ. The CDR3 runs 13 residues from the cysteine to the valine. Of all the DNA, just the CDR3 is kept, 39 bases in frame from base 1. This sequence was found in a man in his late teens or twenties who received the YFV17D yellow fever vaccine. The V and J genes are TRBV7-8 and TRBJ2-7; the D gene is perhaps TRBD1, from 6 matching bases. Sequenced material: PBMCs, taken 5 days after the yellow fever booster vaccination. The nucleotide sequence is given as TGTGCCAGCAGCCCAGAACAGGGATACGAGCAGTACGTC. The encoded protein is CASSPEQGYEQYV.